This T cell receptor beta chain came from a study of long-term antiretroviral therapy in people with HIV. Each HIV participant was treated in the United States. Assay version v3.0 of immunoSEQ was used, and it was run at survey level. The method was immunoSEQ multiplex PCR; TCRdb's version includes in-frame clones alone and lacks a portion of them. The table records about 28,000 clones, over 75% of them present only once. Germline values: CDR1 SGHAT, CDR2 FQNNGV. This CDR3 region has 14 residues. V lost 5 bases and J 6 bases, leaving 16 bases between the germline ends. Material: unsorted PBMCs, obtained 2 years after starting antiretroviral therapy. This receptor was identified in a man aged 45 to 65 with HIV. V gene TRBV11-2 combines with J gene TRBJ1-2; no definite D call. The chain's CDR3 is CASSPGWSVDGYTF. CDR3 nucleotides: TGTGCCAGCAGCCCCGGGTGGTCGGTGGATGGCTACACCTTC.